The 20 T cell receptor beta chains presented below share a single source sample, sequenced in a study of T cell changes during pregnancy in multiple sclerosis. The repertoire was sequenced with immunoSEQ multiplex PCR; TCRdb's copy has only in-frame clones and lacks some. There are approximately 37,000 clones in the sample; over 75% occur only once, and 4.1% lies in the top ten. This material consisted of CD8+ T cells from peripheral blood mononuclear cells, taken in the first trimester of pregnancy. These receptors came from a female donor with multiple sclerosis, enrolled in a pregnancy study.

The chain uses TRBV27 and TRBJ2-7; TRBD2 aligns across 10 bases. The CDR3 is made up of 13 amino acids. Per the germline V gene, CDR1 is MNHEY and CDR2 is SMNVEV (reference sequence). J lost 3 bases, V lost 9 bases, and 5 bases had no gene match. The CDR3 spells CASEASGGYEQYF. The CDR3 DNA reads TGTGCCAGTGAGGCTAGCGGGGGCTACGAGCAGTACTTC.

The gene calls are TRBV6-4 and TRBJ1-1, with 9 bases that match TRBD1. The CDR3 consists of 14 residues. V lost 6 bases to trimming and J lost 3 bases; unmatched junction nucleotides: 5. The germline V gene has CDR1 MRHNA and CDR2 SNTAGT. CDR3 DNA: TGTGCCAGCAGAGTCGACAGGGGGGACACTGAAGCTTTCTTT. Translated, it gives CASRVDRGDTEAFF.

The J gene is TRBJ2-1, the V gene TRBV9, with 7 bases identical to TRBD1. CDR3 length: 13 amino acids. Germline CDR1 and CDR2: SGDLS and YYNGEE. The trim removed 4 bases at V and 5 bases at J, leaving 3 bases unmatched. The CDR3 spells CASSWDSHNEQFF. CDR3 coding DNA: TGTGCCAGCAGCTGGGACAGCCACAATGAGCAGTTCTTC.

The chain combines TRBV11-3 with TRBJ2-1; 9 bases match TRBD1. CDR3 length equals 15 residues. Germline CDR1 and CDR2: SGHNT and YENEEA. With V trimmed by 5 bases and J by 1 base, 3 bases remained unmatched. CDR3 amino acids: CASSPGTGSYNEQFF. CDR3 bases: TGTGCCAGCAGCCCCGGGACAGGGTCCTACAATGAGCAGTTCTTC.

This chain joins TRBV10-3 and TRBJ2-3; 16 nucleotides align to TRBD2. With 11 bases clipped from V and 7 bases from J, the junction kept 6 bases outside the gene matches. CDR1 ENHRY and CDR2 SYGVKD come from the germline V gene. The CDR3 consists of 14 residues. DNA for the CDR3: TGTGCCTGCGGGACTAGCGGGGGGGACTATACGCAGTATTTT. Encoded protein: CACGTSGGDYTQYF.

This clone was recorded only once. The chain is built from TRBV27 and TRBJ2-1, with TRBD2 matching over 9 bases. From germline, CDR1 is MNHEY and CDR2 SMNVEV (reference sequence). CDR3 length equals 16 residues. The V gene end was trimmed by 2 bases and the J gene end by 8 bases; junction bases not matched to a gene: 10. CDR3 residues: CASSLIRGGGADEQFF. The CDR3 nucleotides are TGTGCCAGCAGTTTAATTCGTGGCGGGGGGGCTGATGAGCAGTTCTTC.

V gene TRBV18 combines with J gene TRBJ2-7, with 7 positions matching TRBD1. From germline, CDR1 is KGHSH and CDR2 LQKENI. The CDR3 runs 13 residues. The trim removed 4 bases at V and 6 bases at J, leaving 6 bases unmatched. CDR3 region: CASSQTGTAEQYF. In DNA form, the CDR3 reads TGTGCCAGCTCACAAACCGGGACAGCCGAGCAGTACTTC.

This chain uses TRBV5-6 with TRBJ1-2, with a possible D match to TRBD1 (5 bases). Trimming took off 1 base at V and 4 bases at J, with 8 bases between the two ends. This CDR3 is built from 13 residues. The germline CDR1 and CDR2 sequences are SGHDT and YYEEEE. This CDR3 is CASSLQGIYGYTF. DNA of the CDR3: TGTGCCAGCAGCTTGCAGGGAATCTATGGCTACACCTTC.

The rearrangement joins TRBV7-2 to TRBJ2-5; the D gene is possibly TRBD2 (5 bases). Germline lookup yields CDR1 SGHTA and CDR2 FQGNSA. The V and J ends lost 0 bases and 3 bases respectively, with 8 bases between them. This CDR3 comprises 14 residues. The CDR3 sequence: CASSLAGRKETQYF. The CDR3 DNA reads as TGTGCCAGCAGCTTAGCGGGGAGAAAAGAGACCCAGTACTTC.

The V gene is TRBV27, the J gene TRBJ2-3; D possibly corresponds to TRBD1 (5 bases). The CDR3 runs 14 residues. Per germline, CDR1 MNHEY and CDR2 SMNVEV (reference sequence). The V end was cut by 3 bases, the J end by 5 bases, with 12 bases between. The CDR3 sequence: CASSFLVGEDTQYF. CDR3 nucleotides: TGTGCCAGCAGTTTTCTAGTAGGGGAAGATACGCAGTATTTT.

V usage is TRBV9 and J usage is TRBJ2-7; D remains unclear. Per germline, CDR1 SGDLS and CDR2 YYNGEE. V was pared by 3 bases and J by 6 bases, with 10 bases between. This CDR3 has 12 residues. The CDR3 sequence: CASSELAREQYF. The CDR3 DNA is TGTGCCAGCAGCGAGCTCGCACGCGAGCAGTACTTC.

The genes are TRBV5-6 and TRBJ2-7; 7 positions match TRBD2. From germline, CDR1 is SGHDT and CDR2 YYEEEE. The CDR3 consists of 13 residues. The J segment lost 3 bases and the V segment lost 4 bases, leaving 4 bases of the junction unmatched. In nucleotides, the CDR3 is TGTGCCAGCAGCCCGGGGGGTCGCTACGAGCAGTACTTC. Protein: CASSPGGRYEQYF.

CDR3 DNA sequence: TGTGCCAGCAGCCAAGAAGAAACATCGTTCGGGGTCCAAGAGACCCAGTACTTC. This translates into CASSQEETSFGVQETQYF. V and J are TRBV4-2 and TRBJ2-5, with TRBD2 as a possible D gene (5 bases). Germline assignment: CDR1 LGHNA and CDR2 YNFKEQ. V was cut by 0 bases and J by 1 base, with 18 bases left in between. The CDR3 covers 18 residues.

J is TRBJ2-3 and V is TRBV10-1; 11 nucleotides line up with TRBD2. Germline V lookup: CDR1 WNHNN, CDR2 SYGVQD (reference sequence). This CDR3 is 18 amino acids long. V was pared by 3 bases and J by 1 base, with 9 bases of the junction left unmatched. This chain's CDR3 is CASSDSSGGAEGTDTQYF. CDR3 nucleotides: TGCGCCAGCAGTGATAGTAGCGGGGGGGCTGAAGGCACAGATACGCAGTATTTT.

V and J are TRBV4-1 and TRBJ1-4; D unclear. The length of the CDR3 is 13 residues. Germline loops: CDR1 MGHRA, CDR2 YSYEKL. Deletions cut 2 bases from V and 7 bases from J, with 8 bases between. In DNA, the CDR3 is TGCGCCAGCAGCCAAACTTATGGTGAAAAACTGTTTTTT. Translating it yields CASSQTYGEKLFF.

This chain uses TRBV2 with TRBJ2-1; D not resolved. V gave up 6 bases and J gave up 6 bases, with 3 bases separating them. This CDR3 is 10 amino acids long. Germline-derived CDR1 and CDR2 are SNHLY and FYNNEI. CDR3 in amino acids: CASSLNEQFF. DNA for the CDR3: TGTGCCAGCAGCCTCAATGAGCAGTTCTTC.

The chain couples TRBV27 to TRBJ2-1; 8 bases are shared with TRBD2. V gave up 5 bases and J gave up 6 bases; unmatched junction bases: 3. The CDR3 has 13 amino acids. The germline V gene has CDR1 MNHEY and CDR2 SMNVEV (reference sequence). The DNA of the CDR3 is TGTGCCAGCAGTCGGGGGGGGGTCAATGAGCAGTTCTTC. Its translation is CASSRGGVNEQFF.

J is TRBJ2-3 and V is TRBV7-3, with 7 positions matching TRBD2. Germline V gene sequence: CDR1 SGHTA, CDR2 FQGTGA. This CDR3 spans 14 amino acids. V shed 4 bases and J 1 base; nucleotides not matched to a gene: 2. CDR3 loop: CASSSSGGTDTQYF. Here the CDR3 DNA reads TGTGCCAGCAGCTCAAGCGGGGGCACAGATACGCAGTATTTT.

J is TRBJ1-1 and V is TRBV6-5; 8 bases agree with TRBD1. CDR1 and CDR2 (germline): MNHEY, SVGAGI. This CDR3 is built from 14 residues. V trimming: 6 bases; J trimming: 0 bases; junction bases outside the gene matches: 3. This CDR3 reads CASRKGQVNTEAFF. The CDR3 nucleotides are TGTGCCAGCAGGAAGGGACAGGTGAACACTGAAGCTTTCTTT.

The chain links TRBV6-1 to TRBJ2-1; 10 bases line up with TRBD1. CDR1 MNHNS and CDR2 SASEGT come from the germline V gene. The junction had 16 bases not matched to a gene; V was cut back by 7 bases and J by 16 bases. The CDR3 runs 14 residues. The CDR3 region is CASMTRQGAQWQFF. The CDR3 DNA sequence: TGTGCCAGCATGACGCGACAGGGGGCTCAGTGGCAATTCTTC.